This T cell receptor (beta chain) was documented in a study of T cell responses to AZD1222 COVID-19 vaccine. Study results and caveats: Baseline serostatus was positive in only a handful of AZD1222 recipients.

This clone appeared once. Its antigen is undetermined. Germline values: CDR1 MNHEY, CDR2 SVGEGT. Trimming cost V 4 bases and J 8 bases, with 17 bases left between them. The CDR3 has 15 amino acids. The protocol was immunoSEQ multiplex PCR, while the TCRdb copy is restricted to in-frame clones and leaves out a portion. The sample shows approximately 140,000 clones, around 86% of them seen only once. The sample was peripheral blood, taken on day 0 of MenACWY control vaccination. This chain joins TRBV6-2 or TRBV6-3 and TRBJ1-4; D remains unclear. The sequence derives from an adult in good health. As DNA, the CDR3 is TGTGCCAGCAGTTCTTACACCCGTAACCTGGAAAAACTGTTTTTT. It yields the protein CASSSYTRNLEKLFF.